This T cell receptor (beta chain) was captured by sequencing in a study of patients and donors after allogeneic stem cell transplantation. Using its own MiXCR run on the RT-PCR reads, TCRdb lists one record per CDR3 protein. The sample holds around 240,000 distinct CDR3 sequences, less than 15% seen once. This clonotype was detected many times. The CDR3 totals 16 residues. V was pared by 2 bases and J by 2 bases, with 13 bases between. The V gene's germline CDR1 is MNHEY and CDR2 SMNVEV (reference sequence). The origin of this receptor is a human donor who was either an allogeneic HSCT recipient or a stem cell or donor lymphocyte infusion donor (not recorded which). It is not recorded whose cells these are; they may come from a transplant donor. The sample taken for sequencing was blood, either unsorted or a sorted T cell fraction (not recorded which). This chain joins TRBV27 and TRBJ1-5, with D possibly TRBD1 on 5 matching bases. CDR3 sequence: CASSLRRGSGNQPQHF. The CDR3 nucleotides read TGTGCCAGCAGTTTACGTCGGGGCTCCGGCAATCAGCCCCAGCATTTT.